The text below deals with one T cell receptor beta chain. Its binding antigen is unknown. No clone much larger than this one lies a single base away; base qualities are absent. This specimen's time point label, interpreted: newly diagnosed GD, antithyroid drugs for less than 3 months. RNA was extracted from PBMCs in TRIzol for both TCR sequencing and RNA sequencing. The diagnosis of Graves' disease was made according to American Thyroid Association guidelines. Patients were recruited from an endocrinology department in Xi'an, China. Each patient gave about 10 milliliters of peripheral blood, collected in an EDTA anticoagulant tube. PBMCs were isolated by Ficoll Paque Plus density gradient separation without further T cell sorting. An Agilent 2100 Bioanalyzer and agarose gel were used to check RNA quality, and a NanoDrop 2000 was used to measure RNA concentration. The V and J ends are trimmed by 2 bases and 6 bases, leaving 19 bases between them. CDR1 and CDR2 were assigned from the germline V gene (reference sequence) as GTSNPN and SVGIG. The CDR3, cysteine through phenylalanine, is 15 amino acids long. The read is trimmed to its CDR3 DNA, 45 bases read in frame from base 1.

The data belong to a study of regulatory T cells in long-lasting Graves disease (dated by TCRdb to the early 2020s). About the study as a whole: In the newly diagnosed Graves' disease group, patients had been taking antithyroid drugs for less than 3 months. A total of some 33 samples were covered by TCR sequencing, comprising some 13 persistent and around 20 newly diagnosed Graves' disease patients. This study used TCR sequencing and RNA sequencing of peripheral blood to compare persistent Graves' disease patients against newly diagnosed Graves' disease patients. The study was conducted in China and was registered as a clinical trial. The paper as a whole reports these results and caveats: Sequencing and analysis were limited to the TCR beta chain. Persistent Graves' disease patients showed lower TCR Shannon entropy and fewer highly expanded clones than newly diagnosed patients, suggesting clonal expansion. Patients with persistent disease shared more public clonotypes (under 3,000) than newly diagnosed patients did (around 980). The study examined only peripheral blood because the primary lesion, thyroid tissue, could not be accessed. As a limitation, the authors acknowledged that the small sample size may reduce accuracy. Persistent disease showed preferential use of TRBV28, TRBJ1-2 and TRBJ2-5, whereas newly diagnosed disease favored TRBV20-1 and TRBJ2-1.

To prepare the library, multiplex PCR was applied. The instrument given in TCRdb is Illumina HiSeq 4000. CDR3 regions were amplified by Arm-PCR with iRepertoire HTBI primers to construct TCR beta libraries. Before sequencing, the PCR products went through gel purification. On the authors' methods: A total of fewer than 65 TRBV and more than twelve TRBJ segments were identified across samples and were used for gene usage analysis of CDR3 amino acid clonotypes. Filtered high-quality paired reads were merged into contigs using COPE and FqMerger. BLAST was used to align contigs to IMGT TRBV, TRBD and TRBJ reference genes, with CDR3 defined following IMGT. Clonotypes above 0.1% frequency were classified as highly expanded clones. Shannon entropy was used to measure repertoire diversity, and the Gini coefficient was used to measure V-J evenness. A clonotype was considered public if more than one individual shared it. TCRdb handled the public reads itself, with Q25 trimming in fastp and clone calling in MiXCR, and kept productive beta chains. Identical CDR3 proteins give one entry, which carries the most common genes and DNA. TCRdb, not the original authors, processed these V and J calls. The sample table shows 500,000 to 700,000 distinct CDR3 sequences, and roughly 15% are seen once. Approximately 20% of the sample lies in the top ten.

This same sample was also taken into another study, of T cells in Graves' hyperthyroidism and ophthalmopathy. That second report states: A patient counted as having stable Graves' hyperthyroidism if no progression to ophthalmopathy occurred over 18 months of follow-up. Hyperthyroidism patients were newly diagnosed, had a disease duration of under 2 months, and were aged 18 to 65 years. Any patient with an uncontrolled infection, another autoimmune disease, pregnancy or lactation was excluded. Diagnoses were established on the basis of clinical symptoms, serum thyroxine and TRAb, thyroid ultrasound, and orbital computed tomography. For the first round of RT-PCR on the TCR CDR3, the HTBI primer set was used together with the Qiagen OneStep RT-PCR kit. Blood samples also contained most of the expanded thyroid clonotypes (frequency above 0.001), which suggests that blood repertoires may reflect thyroid immune responses. A model built on a 13 V-J signature distinguished ophthalmopathy from stable hyperthyroidism, reaching over 85% sensitivity and about 81% specificity in cross-validation and 80%/75% in testing. In validation, the model predicted progression to ophthalmopathy with over 65% sensitivity and 72% to 85% specificity, a median of around six months before onset. To identify TCR V-J signatures that set the groups apart, the researchers used a discovery cohort of about a hundred patients, made up of 40 to 45 with Graves' ophthalmopathy and 57 with stable Graves' hyperthyroidism. Whether ophthalmopathy could be predicted prospectively was tested in an independent validation cohort made up of roughly 20 hyperthyroidism patients plus 17 patients who later progressed to ophthalmopathy. The 95 to 100 discovery patients were randomly divided into training and test sets at a 7:3 ratio. Thyroid tissue and blood T-cell repertoires from more than 5 Graves' hyperthyroidism patients were also compared in the study. After blood sampling, hyperthyroidism patients were treated with methimazole at a starting dose of 30 mg daily, and ophthalmopathy patients were treated with high-dose intravenous methylprednisolone. A second multiplex PCR round built the libraries, followed by size selection and purification. Libraries were sequenced paired-end with 100 bp reads on an Illumina HiSeq2000. SOAPnuke was used to process the raw data, throwing out any read that contained adapters or uncalled bases, had a mean Phred below 15, or lacked an exact constant-primer or identifier match. High-quality paired reads were merged using COPE v1.2.5, and each unique nucleotide sequence was defined as a clonotype. MiTCR v1.1 was used to align clonotypes to the IMGT TRBV, TRBD and TRBJ reference segments. The analysis was restricted to V-J combinations with a frequency above 0.0001, which together covered 99.2% of the repertoires. A TCS score was defined as the ratio between F50 (clonal expansion) and ExV (chaos), using BLOSUM62-based TCRdist between CDR3 peptides within each V-J. Welch's t-statistics and random forest reduced around 550 V-J features to under 15, which were used in a naive Bayes classifier (R e1071). No statistical method was used to set the sample size in advance, and investigators knew the group allocation. The paper describes TCR Vbeta CDR3 sequencing of more than 120 peripheral blood samples, made up of some 42 ophthalmopathy patients, 70 to 75 hyperthyroidism patients and about 17 progressor patients.

The chain uses TRBV30 and TRBJ1-1; a confident D gene designation cannot be given. Sample: peripheral blood mononuclear cells (PBMCs), taken at new diagnosis, from a patient treated with antithyroid drugs. The clonotype was recovered from a woman aged 25 to 45 with Graves disease. Donor details come from another sample of the same person, matched by shared clones. The CDR3 reads as follows: CAWSSEGLGAPEAFF. The DNA reads as follows: TGTGCCTGGAGTTCTGAGGGTTTGGGCGCCCCTGAAGCTTTCTTT.